This entry is about one T cell receptor beta chain. Original methodology: It was from reference gene primer amplification that nucleated cell counts were estimated. TCRdb's copy holds only in-frame clones and misses some; the assay was immunoSEQ multiplex PCR. From that table come the V and J calls and clone size; the DNA was used to work out D and trimming. This sample has 150,000 to 190,000 clones, with roughly 72% found just once. The data derive from a study of blood T cell repertoires in COVID-19. Study background: Researchers got acute and convalescent COVID-19 samples from the United States, Italy and Spain. PBMCs, B-cell-depleted T cells, or T cells provided the cDNA or gDNA that made up the material.

V shed 4 bases and J 6 bases; nucleotides not matched to a gene: 10. Per germline, CDR1 LGHDT and CDR2 YNNKEL (reference sequence). The CDR3 has 16 residues. This chain uses TRBV3-1 (or the pseudogene TRBV3-2) with TRBJ2-2, with 8 bases fitting TRBD2. The sample was peripheral blood. The receptor was derived from a woman aged 80 or over with acute or convalescent COVID-19. DNA for the CDR3: TGTGCCAGCAGCCGGACCAGGAGCGGGAGCCCCGGGGAGCTGTTTTTT. This gives the protein CASSRTRSGSPGELFF.